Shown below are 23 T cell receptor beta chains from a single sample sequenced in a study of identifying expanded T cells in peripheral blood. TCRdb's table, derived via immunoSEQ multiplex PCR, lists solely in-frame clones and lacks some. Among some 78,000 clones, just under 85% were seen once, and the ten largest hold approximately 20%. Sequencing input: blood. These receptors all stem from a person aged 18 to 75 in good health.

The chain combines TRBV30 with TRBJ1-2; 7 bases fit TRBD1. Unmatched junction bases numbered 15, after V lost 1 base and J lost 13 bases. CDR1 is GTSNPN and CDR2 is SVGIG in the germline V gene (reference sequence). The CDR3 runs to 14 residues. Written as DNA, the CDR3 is TGTGCCTGGAGTGAATTCGGGACAGCCGGCGGGAGCACCTTC. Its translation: CAWSEFGTAGGSTF.

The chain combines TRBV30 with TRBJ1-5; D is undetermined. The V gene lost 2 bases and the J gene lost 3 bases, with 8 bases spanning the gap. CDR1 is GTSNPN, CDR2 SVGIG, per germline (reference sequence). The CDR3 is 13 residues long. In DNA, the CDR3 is TGTGCCTGGAGTTTGCAGGACAATCAGCCCCAGCATTTT. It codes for CAWSLQDNQPQHF.

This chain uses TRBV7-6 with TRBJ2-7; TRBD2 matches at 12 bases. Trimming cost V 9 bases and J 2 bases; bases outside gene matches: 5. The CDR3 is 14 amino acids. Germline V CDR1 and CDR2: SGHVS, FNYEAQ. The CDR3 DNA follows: TGTGCCAGTGGGACTAGCGGGTACCCCTACGAGCAGTACTTC. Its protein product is CASGTSGYPYEQYF.

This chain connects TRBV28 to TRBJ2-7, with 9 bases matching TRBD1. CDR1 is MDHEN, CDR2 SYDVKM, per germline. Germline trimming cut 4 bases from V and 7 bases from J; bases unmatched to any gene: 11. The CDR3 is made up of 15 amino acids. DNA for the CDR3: TGTGCCAGCAGTTATGCATGGGACAGGGCGGGGGAGCAGTACTTC. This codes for CASSYAWDRAGEQYF.

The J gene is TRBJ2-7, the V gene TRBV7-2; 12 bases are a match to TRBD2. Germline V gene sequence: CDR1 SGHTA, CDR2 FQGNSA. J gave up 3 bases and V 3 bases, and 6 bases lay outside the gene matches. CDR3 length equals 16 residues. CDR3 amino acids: CASSLGLAGGVYEQYF. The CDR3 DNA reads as TGTGCCAGCAGCTTGGGGCTAGCGGGAGGGGTCTACGAGCAGTACTTC.

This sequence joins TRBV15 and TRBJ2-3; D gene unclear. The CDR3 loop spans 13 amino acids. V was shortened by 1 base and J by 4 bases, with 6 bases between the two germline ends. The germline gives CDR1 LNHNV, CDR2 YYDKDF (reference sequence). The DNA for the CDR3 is TGTGCCACCAGCAGAGGTGGGGCAGATACGCAGTATTTT. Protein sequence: CATSRGGADTQYF.

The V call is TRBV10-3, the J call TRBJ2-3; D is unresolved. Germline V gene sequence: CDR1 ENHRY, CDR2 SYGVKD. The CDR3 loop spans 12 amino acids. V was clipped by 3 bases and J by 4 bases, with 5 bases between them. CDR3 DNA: TGTGCCATCAGTGACAGCGCAGATACGCAGTATTTT. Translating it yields CAISDSADTQYF.

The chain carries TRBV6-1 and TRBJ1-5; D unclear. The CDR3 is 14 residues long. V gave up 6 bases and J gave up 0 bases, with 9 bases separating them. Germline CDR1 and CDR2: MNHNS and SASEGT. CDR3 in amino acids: CASRQILSNQPQHF. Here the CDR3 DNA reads TGTGCCAGCAGACAGATTCTTAGCAATCAGCCCCAGCATTTT.

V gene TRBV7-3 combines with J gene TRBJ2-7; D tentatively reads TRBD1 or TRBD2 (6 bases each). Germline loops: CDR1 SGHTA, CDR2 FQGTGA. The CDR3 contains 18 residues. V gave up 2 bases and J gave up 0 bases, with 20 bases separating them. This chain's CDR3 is CASSLGPSGDTLSYEQYF. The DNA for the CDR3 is TGTGCCAGCAGCTTAGGACCCTCGGGGGACACCCTCTCCTACGAGCAGTACTTC.

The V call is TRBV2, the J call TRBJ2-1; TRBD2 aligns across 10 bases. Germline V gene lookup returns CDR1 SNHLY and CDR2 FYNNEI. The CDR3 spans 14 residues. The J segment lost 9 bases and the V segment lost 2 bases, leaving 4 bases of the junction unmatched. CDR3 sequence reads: CASSELAGDGEQFF. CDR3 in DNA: TGTGCCAGCAGTGAACTAGCGGGAGACGGTGAGCAGTTCTTC. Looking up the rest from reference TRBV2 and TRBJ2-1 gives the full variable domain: EPEVTQTPSHQVTQMGQEVILRCVPISNHLYFYWYRQILGQKVEFLVSFYNNEISEKSEIFDDQFSVERPDGSNFTLKIRSTKLEDSAMYFCASSELAGDGEQFFGPGTRLTVL.

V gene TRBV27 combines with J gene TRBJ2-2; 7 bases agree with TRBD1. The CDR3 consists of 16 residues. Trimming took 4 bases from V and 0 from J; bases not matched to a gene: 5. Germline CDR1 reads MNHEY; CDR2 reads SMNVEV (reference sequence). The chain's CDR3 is CASSSPQGANTGELFF. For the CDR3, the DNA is TGTGCCAGCAGTTCTCCCCAGGGGGCGAACACCGGGGAGCTGTTTTTT.

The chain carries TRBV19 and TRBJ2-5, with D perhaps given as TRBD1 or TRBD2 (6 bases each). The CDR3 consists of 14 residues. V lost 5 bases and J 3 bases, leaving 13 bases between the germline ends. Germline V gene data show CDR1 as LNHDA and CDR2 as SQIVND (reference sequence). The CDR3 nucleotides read TGTGCCAGTAGTTGGGGGGCGGGTAAAGAGACCCAGTACTTC. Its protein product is CASSWGAGKETQYF.

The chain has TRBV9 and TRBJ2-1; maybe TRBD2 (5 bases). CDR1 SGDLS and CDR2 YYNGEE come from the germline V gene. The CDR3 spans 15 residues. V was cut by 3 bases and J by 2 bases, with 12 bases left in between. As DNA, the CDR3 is TGTGCCAGCAGCGCCGTAGCGTACCCCTACAATGAGCAGTTCTTC. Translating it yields CASSAVAYPYNEQFF.

Written as DNA, the CDR3 is TGTGCCAGCAGTCCTAGCGGGAGTTCGAAAGAGACCCAGTACTTC. It encodes CASSPSGSSKETQYF. The chain couples TRBV28 to TRBJ2-5, with 10 bases aligning to TRBD2. There are 15 residues in the CDR3. The germline gives CDR1 MDHEN, CDR2 SYDVKM. V dropped 5 bases and J dropped 3; count of bases not matched to a gene: 6.

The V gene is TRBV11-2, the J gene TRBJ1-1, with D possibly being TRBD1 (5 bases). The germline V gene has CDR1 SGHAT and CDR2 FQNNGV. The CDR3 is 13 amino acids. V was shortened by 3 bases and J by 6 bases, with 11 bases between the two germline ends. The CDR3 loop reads CASSFRDVPEAFF. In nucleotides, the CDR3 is TGTGCCAGCAGCTTCCGGGACGTACCTGAAGCTTTCTTT.

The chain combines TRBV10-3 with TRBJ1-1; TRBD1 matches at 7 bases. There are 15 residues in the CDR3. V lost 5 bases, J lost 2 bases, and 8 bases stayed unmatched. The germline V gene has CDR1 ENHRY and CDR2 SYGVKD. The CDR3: CAISPLTGPNTEAFF. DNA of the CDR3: TGTGCCATCAGTCCCTTGACAGGGCCTAACACTGAAGCTTTCTTT.

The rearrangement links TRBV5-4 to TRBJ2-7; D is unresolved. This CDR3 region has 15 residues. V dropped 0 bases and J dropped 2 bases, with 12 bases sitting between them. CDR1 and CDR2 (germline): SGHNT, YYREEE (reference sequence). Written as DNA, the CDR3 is TGTGCCAGCAGCTTGGGAGGAGCGTTTACCTACGAGCAGTACTTC. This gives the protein CASSLGGAFTYEQYF.

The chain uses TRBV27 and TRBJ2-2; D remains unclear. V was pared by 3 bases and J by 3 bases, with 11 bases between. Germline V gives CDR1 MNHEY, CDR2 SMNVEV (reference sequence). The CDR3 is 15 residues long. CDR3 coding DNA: TGTGCCAGCAGTTTTTTCAGGTCGGACACCGGGGAGCTGTTTTTT. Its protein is CASSFFRSDTGELFF.

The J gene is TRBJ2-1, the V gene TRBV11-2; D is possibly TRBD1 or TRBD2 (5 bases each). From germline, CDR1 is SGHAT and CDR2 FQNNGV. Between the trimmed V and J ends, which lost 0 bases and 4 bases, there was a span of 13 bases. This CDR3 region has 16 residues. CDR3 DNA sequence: TGTGCCAGCAGCTTAGAGGTCCTCGGGGCATACAATGAGCAGTTCTTC. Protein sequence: CASSLEVLGAYNEQFF.

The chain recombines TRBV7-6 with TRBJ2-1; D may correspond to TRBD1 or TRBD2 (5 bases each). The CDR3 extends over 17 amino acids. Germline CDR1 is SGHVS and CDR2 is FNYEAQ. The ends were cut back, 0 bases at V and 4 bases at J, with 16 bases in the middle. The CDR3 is CASSLAEGIDPYNEQFF. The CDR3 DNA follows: TGTGCCAGCAGCTTAGCAGAGGGGATAGACCCTTACAATGAGCAGTTCTTC. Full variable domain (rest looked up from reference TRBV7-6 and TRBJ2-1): GAGVSQSPRYKVTKRGQDVALRCDPISGHVSLYWYRQALGQGPEFLTYFNYEAQQDKSGLPNDRFSAERPEGSISTLTIQRTEQRDSAMYRCASSLAEGIDPYNEQFFGPGTRLTVL.

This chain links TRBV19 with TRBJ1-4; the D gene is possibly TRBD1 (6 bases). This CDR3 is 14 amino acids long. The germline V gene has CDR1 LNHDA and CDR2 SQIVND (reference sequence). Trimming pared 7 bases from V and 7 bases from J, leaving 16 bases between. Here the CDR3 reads CASTTGYSGEKLFF. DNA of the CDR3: TGTGCCAGTACTACAGGGTATTCGGGTGAAAAACTGTTTTTT.

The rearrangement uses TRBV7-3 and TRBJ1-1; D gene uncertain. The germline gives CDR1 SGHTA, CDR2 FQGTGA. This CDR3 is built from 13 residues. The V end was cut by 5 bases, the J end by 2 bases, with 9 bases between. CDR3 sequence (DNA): TGTGCCAGCAGCGCGTTGATCAACACTGAAGCTTTCTTT. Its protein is CASSALINTEAFF. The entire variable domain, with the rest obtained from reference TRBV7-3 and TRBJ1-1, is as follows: GAGVSQTPSNKVTEKGKYVELRCDPISGHTALYWYRQSLGQGPEFLIYFQGTGAADDSGLPNDRFFAVRPEGSVSTLKIQRTERGDSAVYLCASSALINTEAFFGQGTRLTVV.

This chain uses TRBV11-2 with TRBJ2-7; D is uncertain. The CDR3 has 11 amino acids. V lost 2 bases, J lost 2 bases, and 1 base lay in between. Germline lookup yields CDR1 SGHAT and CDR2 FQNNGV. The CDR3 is CASSLTYEQYF. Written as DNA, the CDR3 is TGTGCCAGCAGCTTAACCTACGAGCAGTACTTC.